Shown below are 3 T cell receptor beta chains from a single sample sequenced in a study of post-analysis software for immune sequencing data (dated by TCRdb to the mid-2010s). Overall results and qualifications from the work: Significantly higher frequencies in patients than in controls were found for five or six TRBV segments, including TRBV5-6, TRBV5-1 and TRBV20-1.

Libraries were prepared through PCR. Sequencing used an Illumina HiSeq 2500. Unique molecular identifiers were incorporated into TCR beta cDNA libraries to reduce PCR and sequencing biases. In TCRdb, the public reads were trimmed at Q25 with fastp and aligned with MiXCR, with productive beta chains retained. CDR3 protein sequences are deduplicated, and each keeps its most common genes and DNA. This sample holds approximately 570,000 distinct CDR3 sequences; 44% were observed only once. About 1.5% of the sample lies in the top ten. Their antigen targets remain unknown. Material: blood. These receptors were taken from a girl between 5 and 17 years old with multiple sclerosis.

The chain couples TRBV4-1 to TRBJ2-5; D is unresolved. V lost 4 bases and J lost 5, with 11 bases in between. CDR1 MGHRA and CDR2 YSYEKL come from the germline V gene. The CDR3 consists of 13 residues. The CDR3 region is CASSRGFLETQYF. The CDR3, as DNA: TGCGCCAGCAGCCGGGGATTCCTCGAGACCCAGTACTTC.

This clonotype was observed a few times. This chain links TRBV4-2 with TRBJ2-4; TRBD2 agrees at 10 bases. Trimming cost V 0 bases and J 1 base; bases outside gene matches: 6. Germline CDR1 is LGHNA and CDR2 is YNFKEQ. The CDR3 totals 18 residues. The CDR3 region is CASSQEALGLAAKNIQYF. Here the CDR3 DNA reads TGTGCCAGCAGCCAAGAGGCCCTGGGACTAGCGGCCAAAAACATTCAGTACTTC.

Many counts were recorded for this clonotype. The chain recombines TRBV29-1 with TRBJ2-7; the match to TRBD1 covers 8 bases. V dropped 1 base and J dropped 5; count of bases not matched to a gene: 4. Per germline, CDR1 SQVTM and CDR2 ANQGSEA. CDR3 length: 13 residues. CDR3 in amino acids: CSVEGTGLNEQYF. The CDR3 DNA follows: TGCAGCGTTGAAGGGACAGGGCTGAACGAGCAGTACTTC.